Detailed here is one TCR beta chain. Its antigen is as yet unknown. The sample belongs to a study of T cells expressing NK-cell markers. For the study at large: The TCR beta repertoires were obtained from sorted CD3+CD56+NKG2C+, CD3+CD56+NKG2C- and CD3+CD56-NKG2C+ T cells. Study observations and caveats: HCMV specificity of expanded NKG2C+ T cell clones remained unclear.

Researchers built TCR beta cDNA using 5'RACE template switching with UMIs. TCRdb reprocessed the 5' RACE reads, keeping one entry per CDR3 protein, no DNA. The sample data list about 180,000 distinct CDR3 sequences. The specimen sequenced was blood T cells: a sorted CD56 or NKG2C T cell subset, CD4+ or CD8+ T cells, or bulk PBMC T cells (not recorded which). This TCR was recovered from a man aged 18-75 years in good health.

CDR3 region: CASSLGLAEVLTGELFF. The chain combines TRBV5-6 with TRBJ2-2; the D gene TCRdb calls, TRBD2, cannot be checked with no DNA. The CDR3 totals 17 residues. The V gene's germline CDR1 is SGHDT and CDR2 YYEEEE.